The clone carrying this T cell receptor beta chain was seen a handful of times. Its antigen is unidentified. The data were taken from a study of T cell repertoires in cytomegalovirus infection. Across the whole study: The study used recently identified HLA-C-restricted and well-studied HLA-B-restricted CMV epitopes. Indications of both CMV infection and matching HLA type were provided by public TCR beta signatures. The study, taken as a whole, reports: The cumulative frequency of public TCR beta families distinguished individuals who carried CMV together with the relevant HLA. The ex vivo response was dominated by HLA-C-restricted CMV-specific TCR beta clonotypes.

CDR3 length: 18 amino acids. V shed 6 bases, J shed 5 bases, and the junction held 11 bases outside the gene matches. Germline V lookup: CDR1 MNHEY, CDR2 SVGAGI. TCRdb processed the reads anew with MiXCR; each CDR3 protein has one entry. The sample lists just under 500,000 distinct CDR3 sequences; 25% to 35% were seen once. This clonotype originated in a human donor in good health (CMV status not recorded). Some clones in this sample may be carry-over from other donors' samples. Sample: cultured PBMCs, taken from culture after CMV antigen stimulation. The chain combines TRBV6-5 with TRBJ2-1; TRBD2 matches 15 bases. The CDR3 protein is CASRAGLAGGPVDNEQFF. CDR3 DNA sequence: TGTGCCAGCAGAGCGGGACTAGCGGGAGGACCAGTCGACAATGAGCAGTTCTTC.